This paragraph reports one T cell receptor (beta chain). V lost 0 bases to trimming and J lost 2 bases, with 12 bases between them. Germline V CDR1 and CDR2: SGHKS, YYEKEE (reference sequence). This CDR3 is built from 15 residues. This entry is derived from a study of blood T cell repertoires in COVID-19. Under the authors' procedure: Reference gene primer amplification gave nucleated cell count estimates. Assay used: immunoSEQ multiplex PCR; TCRdb lists only in-frame clones, some missing. The V and J calls and clone size were taken over from that table, and D and trimming were inferred from the DNA. The sample includes approximately 150,000 clones, approximately 84% of them seen just once.

Material: peripheral blood. This TCR came from a woman in her sixties or seventies with acute or convalescent COVID-19. The chain recombines TRBV5-5 with TRBJ2-7; D may be TRBD2 (6 bases). In nucleotides, the CDR3 is TGTGCCAGCAGCTTGGCAGGCGGGACCCCCTACGAGCAGTACTTC. Translating it yields CASSLAGGTPYEQYF.